This T cell receptor beta chain was sequenced in a study of blood T cell repertoires in COVID-19. Study-level information: COVID-19 samples, acute and convalescent, were from the United States, Italy and Spain. In each case, the material was cDNA or gDNA derived from T cells, B-cell-depleted T cells, or PBMCs.

This CDR3 is 15 amino acids long. The ends lost 0 bases at V and 8 bases at J; junction bases unmatched: 8. The germline gives CDR1 MNHNS, CDR2 SASEGT. Authors' processing steps: Reference gene primer amplification yielded estimated nucleated cell counts. The repertoire was sequenced with immunoSEQ multiplex PCR; TCRdb's copy has only in-frame clones and lacks some. V and J calls and clone size follow that table, whereas D and trimming were derived from the DNA. The top ten clones hold 4% to 4.5% of a sample with under 500,000 clones, around 89% of them seen once. Source material: peripheral blood. This TCR was recovered from a woman aged 25 to 39 with acute or convalescent COVID-19. The V and J genes are TRBV6-1 and TRBJ1-2, with 8 bases lining up with TRBD1. This CDR3 is CASSEALWTGRGYTF. In DNA form, the CDR3 reads TGTGCCAGCAGTGAAGCGCTGTGGACAGGGAGGGGCTACACCTTC.